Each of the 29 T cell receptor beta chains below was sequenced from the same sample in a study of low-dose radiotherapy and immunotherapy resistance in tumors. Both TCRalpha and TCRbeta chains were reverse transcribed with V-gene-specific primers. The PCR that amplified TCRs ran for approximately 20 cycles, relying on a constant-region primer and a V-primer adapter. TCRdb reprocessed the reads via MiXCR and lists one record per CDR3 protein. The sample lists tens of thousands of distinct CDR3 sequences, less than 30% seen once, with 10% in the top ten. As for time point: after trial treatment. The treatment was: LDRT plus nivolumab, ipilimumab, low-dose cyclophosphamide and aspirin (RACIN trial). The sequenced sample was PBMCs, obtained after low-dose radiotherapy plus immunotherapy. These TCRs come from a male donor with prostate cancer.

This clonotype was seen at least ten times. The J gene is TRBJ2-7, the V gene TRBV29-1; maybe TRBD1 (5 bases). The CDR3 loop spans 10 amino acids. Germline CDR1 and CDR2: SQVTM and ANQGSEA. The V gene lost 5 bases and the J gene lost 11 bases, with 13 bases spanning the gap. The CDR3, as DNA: TGCAGCGTTCGCGACAGCCATGAGTACTTC. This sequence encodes CSVRDSHEYF.

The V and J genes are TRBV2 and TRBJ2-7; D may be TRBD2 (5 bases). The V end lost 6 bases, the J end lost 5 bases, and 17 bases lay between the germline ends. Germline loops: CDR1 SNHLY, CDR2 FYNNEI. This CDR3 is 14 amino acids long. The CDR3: CASRLVEARDEQYF. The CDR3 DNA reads TGTGCCAGCAGACTAGTGGAGGCTCGCGACGAGCAGTACTTC. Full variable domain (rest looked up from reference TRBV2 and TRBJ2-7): EPEVTQTPSHQVTQMGQEVILRCVPISNHLYFYWYRQILGQKVEFLVSFYNNEISEKSEIFDDQFSVERPDGSNFTLKIRSTKLEDSAMYFCASRLVEARDEQYFGPGTRLTVT.

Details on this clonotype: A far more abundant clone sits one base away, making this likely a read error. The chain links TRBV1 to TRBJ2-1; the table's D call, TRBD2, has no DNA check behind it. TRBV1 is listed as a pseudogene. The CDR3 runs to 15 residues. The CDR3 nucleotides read TGCGCCAGCAGCCAACAGACTAGCGGGAGTCTGGAGCAGTTCTTC. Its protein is CASSQQTSGSLEQFF.

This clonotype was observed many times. CDR3 DNA: TGTGCCAGCTCCGTAGCGGGAGGGGAGTACGAGCAGTACTTC. This translates into CASSVAGGEYEQYF. The chain has TRBV18 and TRBJ2-7; 11 bases are a match to TRBD2. CDR1 and CDR2 (germline): KGHSH, LQKENI. The junction had 5 bases not matched to a gene; V was cut back by 6 bases and J by 4 bases. The CDR3 runs 14 residues.

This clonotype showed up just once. This CDR3 reads CASSLAGFSNQPQHF. The CDR3 DNA sequence: TGTGCCAGCAGTTTAGCTGGGTTTAGCAATCAGCCCCAGCATTTT. The chain links TRBV27 to TRBJ1-5; D remains unclear. Germline values: CDR1 MNHEY, CDR2 SMNVEV (reference sequence). The CDR3 loop spans 15 amino acids. The V end lost 2 bases, the J end lost 0 bases, and 8 bases lay between the germline ends.

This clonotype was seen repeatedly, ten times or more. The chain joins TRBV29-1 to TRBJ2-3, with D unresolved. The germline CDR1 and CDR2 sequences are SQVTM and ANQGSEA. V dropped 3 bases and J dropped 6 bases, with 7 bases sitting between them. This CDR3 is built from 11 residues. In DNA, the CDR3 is TGCAGCGTTGATCGTGGGGATACGCAGTATTTT. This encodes CSVDRGDTQYF.

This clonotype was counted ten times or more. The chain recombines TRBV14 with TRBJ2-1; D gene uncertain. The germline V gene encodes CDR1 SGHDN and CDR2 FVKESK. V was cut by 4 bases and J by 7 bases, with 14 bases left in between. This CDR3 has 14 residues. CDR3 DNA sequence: TGTGCCAGCAGCCCAAGAGTGGGTTTTAATGAGCAGTTCTTC. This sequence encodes CASSPRVGFNEQFF.

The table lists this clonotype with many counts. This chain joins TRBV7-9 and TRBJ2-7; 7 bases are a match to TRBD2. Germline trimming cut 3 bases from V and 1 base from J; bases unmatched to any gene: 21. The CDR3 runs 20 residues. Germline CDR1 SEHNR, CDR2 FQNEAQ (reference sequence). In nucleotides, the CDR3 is TGTGCCAGCAGCTTGGCATTGGGCCTAGCGGAGCGAGGACGTTCCTACGAGCAGTACTTC. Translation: CASSLALGLAERGRSYEQYF.

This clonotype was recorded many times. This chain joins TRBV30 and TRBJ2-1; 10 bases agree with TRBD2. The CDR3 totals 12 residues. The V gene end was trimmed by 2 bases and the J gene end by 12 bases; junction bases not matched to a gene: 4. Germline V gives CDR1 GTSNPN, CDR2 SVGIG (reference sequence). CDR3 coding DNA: TGTGCCTGGAGTCGGACTAGCGGTTTGCAGTTCTTC. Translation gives CAWSRTSGLQFF.

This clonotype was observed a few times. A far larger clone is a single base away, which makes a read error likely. Written as DNA, the CDR3 is TGTGCCAGCTCGGGACAGCGGGCAACTAATGAAAAACTGTTTTTT. Protein sequence: CASSGQRATNEKLFF. V is TRBV6-1 and J is TRBJ1-4, with 7 bases lining up with TRBD1. J gave up 0 bases and V 8 bases, and 6 bases lay outside the gene matches. Germline V gene sequence: CDR1 MNHNS, CDR2 SASEGT. The CDR3 is 15 residues long.

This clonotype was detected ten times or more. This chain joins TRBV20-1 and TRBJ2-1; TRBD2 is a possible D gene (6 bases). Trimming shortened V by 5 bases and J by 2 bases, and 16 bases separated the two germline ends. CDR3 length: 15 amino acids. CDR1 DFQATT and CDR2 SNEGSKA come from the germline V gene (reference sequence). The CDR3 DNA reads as TGCAGTGCTCGGGACTTCTCAGGAGCCTACAATGAGCAGTTCTTC. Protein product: CSARDFSGAYNEQFF.

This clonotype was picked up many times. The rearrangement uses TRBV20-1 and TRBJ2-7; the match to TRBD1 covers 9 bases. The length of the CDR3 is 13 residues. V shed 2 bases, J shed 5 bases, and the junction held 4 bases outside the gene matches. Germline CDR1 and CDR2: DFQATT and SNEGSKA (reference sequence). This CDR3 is CSARRDRDHEQYF. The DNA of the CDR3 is TGCAGTGCTAGACGGGACAGGGATCACGAGCAGTACTTC.

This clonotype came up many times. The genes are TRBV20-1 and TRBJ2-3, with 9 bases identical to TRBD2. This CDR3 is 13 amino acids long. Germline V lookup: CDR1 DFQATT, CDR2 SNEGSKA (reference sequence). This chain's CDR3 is CTGLAGRTDTQYF. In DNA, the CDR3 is TGCACGGGGCTAGCGGGGCGCACAGATACGCAGTATTTT.

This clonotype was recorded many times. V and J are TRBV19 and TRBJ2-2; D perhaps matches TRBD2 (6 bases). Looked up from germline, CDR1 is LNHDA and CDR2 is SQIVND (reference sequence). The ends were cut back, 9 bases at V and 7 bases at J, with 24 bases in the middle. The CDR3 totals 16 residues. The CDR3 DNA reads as TGTGCCAGACCTCGGGAGCCCGAAGAGGGGAGCGGGGAGCTGTTTTTT. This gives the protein CARPREPEEGSGELFF.

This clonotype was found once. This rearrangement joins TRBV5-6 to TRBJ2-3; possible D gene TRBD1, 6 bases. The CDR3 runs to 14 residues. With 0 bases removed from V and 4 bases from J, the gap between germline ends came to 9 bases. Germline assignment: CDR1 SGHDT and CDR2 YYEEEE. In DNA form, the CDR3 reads TGTGCCAGCAGCTTGGACAGGGCCGCAGATACGCAGTATTTT. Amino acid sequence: CASSLDRAADTQYF.

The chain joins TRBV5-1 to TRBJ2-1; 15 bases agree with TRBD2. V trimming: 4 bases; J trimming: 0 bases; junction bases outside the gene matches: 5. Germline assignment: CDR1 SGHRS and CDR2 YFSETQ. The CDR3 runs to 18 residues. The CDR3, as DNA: TGCGCCAGCAGCGGTGGACTAGCGGGAGGGAGCTCCTACAATGAGCAGTTCTTC. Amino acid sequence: CASSGGLAGGSSYNEQFF.

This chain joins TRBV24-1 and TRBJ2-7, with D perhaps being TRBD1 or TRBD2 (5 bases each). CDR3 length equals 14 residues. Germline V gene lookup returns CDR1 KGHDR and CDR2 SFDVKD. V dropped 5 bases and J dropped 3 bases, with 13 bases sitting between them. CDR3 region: CATSGSGTVYEQYF. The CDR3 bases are TGTGCCACCAGTGGCTCCGGGACGGTCTACGAGCAGTACTTC.

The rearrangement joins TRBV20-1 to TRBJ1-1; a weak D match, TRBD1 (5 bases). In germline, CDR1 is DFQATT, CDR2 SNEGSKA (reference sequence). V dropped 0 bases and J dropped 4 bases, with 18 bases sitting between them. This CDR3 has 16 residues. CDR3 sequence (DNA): TGCAGTGCTAGAGATCTAATGGGGCAGCCCATCACTGAAGCTTTCTTT. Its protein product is CSARDLMGQPITEAFF.

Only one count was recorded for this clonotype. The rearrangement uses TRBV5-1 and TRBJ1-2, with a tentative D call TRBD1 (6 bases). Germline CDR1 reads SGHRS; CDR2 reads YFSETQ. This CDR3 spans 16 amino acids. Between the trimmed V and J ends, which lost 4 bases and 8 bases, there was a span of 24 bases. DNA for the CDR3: TGCGCCAGCAGCCCACAACCGGACAGTACAGCGAACGGCTACACCTTC. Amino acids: CASSPQPDSTANGYTF.

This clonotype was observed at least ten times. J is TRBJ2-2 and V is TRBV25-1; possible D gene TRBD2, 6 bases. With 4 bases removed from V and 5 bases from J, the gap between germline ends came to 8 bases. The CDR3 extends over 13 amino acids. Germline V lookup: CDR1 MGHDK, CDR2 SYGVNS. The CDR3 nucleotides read TGTGCCAGCAGTGGACTAGTGACCGGGGAGCTGTTTTTT. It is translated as CASSGLVTGELFF.

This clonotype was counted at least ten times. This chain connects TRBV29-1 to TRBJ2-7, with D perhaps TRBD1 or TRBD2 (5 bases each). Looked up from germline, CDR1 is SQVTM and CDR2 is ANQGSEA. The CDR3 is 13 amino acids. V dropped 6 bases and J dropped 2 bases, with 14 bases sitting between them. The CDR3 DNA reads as TGCAGCGTCCGGGACCTTGCCACCTACGAGCAGTACTTC. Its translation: CSVRDLATYEQYF.

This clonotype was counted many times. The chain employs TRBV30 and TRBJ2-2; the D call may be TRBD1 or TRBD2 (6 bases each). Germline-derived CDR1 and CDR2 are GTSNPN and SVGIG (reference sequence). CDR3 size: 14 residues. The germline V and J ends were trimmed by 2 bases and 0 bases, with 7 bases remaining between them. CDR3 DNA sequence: TGTGCCTGGAGTCGGGGGCCGAACACCGGGGAGCTGTTTTTT. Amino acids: CAWSRGPNTGELFF.

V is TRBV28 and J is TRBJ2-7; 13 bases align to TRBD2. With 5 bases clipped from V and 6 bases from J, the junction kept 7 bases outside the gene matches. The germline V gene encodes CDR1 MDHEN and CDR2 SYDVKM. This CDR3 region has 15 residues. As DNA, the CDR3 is TGTGCCAGCAGTGCACCCGGGACTAGCGGGATCGAGCAGTACTTC. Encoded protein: CASSAPGTSGIEQYF.

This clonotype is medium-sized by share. CDR3: CASIRAGNSNQPQHF. DNA of the CDR3: TGTGCCAGCATCCGGGCTGGGAATAGCAATCAGCCCCAGCATTTT. The genes are TRBV28 and TRBJ1-5; no reliable D call. CDR1 is MDHEN, CDR2 SYDVKM, per germline. Trimming stripped 7 bases from V and 0 bases from J, with 13 bases between. The CDR3 is made up of 15 amino acids. Full variable domain (missing parts from reference TRBV28 and TRBJ1-5): DVKVTQSSRYLVKRTGEKVFLECVQDMDHENMFWYRQDPGLGLRLIYFSYDVKMKEKGDIPEGYSVSREKKERFSLILESASTNQTSMYLCASIRAGNSNQPQHFGDGTRLSIL.

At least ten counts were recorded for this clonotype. The CDR3 coding sequence is TGTGCCAGCAGGCGTGGACTCTCCTACGAGCAGTACTTC. Amino acid sequence: CASRRGLSYEQYF. V usage is TRBV2 and J usage is TRBJ2-7, with D perhaps matching TRBD2 (5 bases). Trimming removed 6 bases from V and 0 bases from J, with 9 bases in between. There are 13 residues in the CDR3. Germline V gene data show CDR1 as SNHLY and CDR2 as FYNNEI.

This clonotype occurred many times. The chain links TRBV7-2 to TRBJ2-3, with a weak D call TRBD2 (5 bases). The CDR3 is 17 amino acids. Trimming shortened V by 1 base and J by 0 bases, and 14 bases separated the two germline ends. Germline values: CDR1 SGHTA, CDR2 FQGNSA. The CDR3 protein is CASSLGGSATSTDTQYF. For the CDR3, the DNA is TGTGCCAGCAGCTTAGGGGGTAGCGCGACTAGCACAGATACGCAGTATTTT.

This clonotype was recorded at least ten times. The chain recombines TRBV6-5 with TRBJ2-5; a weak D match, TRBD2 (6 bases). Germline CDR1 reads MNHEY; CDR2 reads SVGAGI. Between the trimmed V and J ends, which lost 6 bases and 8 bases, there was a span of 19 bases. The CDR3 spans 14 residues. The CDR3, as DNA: TGTGCCAGCAGGCCCGGGACTTCGAGCAAAACCCAGTACTTC. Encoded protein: CASRPGTSSKTQYF.

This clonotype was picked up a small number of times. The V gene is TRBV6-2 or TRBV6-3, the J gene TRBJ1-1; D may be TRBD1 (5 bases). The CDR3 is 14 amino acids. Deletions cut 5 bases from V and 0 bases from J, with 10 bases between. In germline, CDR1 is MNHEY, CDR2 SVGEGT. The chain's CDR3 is CASSETRVNTEAFF. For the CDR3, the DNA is TGTGCCAGCAGTGAAACCAGGGTGAACACTGAAGCTTTCTTT.

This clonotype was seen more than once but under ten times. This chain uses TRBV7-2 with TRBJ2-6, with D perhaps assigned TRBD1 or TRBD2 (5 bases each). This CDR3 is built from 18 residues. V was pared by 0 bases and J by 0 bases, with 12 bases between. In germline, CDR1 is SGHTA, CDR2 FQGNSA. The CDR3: CASSLAQGVGSGANVLTF. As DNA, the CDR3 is TGTGCCAGCAGCTTAGCGCAGGGAGTAGGCTCTGGGGCCAACGTCCTGACTTTC. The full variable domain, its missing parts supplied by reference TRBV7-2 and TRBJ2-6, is GAGVSQSPSNKVTEKGKDVELRCDPISGHTALYWYRQSLGQGLEFLIYFQGNSAPDKSGLPSDRFSAERTGGSVSTLTIQRTQQEDSAVYLCASSLAQGVGSGANVLTFGAGSRLTVL.